This record concerns one TCR beta chain sequence. As yet, its antigen is unknown. These data belong to a study of lymphopenia after photon versus proton radiotherapy. Broader study findings: Authors raise, but do not show, better survival with proton therapy. Photon-treated patients lost naive T cells and TCR diversity; proton-treated stayed stable.

J gave up 4 bases and V 4 bases, and 9 bases lay outside the gene matches. Germline lookup yields CDR1 SGHRS and CDR2 YFSETQ. The CDR3 runs 15 residues. Generated by immunoSEQ multiplex PCR, the TCRdb table keeps only in-frame clones and is missing some. The data contain 25,000 to 30,000 clones, approximately 85% of them singletons. This chain connects TRBV5-1 to TRBJ2-5; 8 positions agree with TRBD2. The sample consisted of peripheral blood, taken from a patient treated with photon-based radiotherapy. This sequence was found in a man aged 45-60 years with gastric cancer. In DNA, the CDR3 is TGCGCCAGCAGCAAGGGACTAGTTAACCCAGAGACCCAGTACTTC. Its translation is CASSKGLVNPETQYF. The entire variable domain, with the rest obtained from reference TRBV5-1 and TRBJ2-5, is as follows: KAGVTQTPRYLIKTRGQQVTLSCSPISGHRSVSWYQQTPGQGLQFLFEYFSETQRNKGNFPGRFSGRQFSNSRSEMNVSTLELGDSALYLCASSKGLVNPETQYFGPGTRLLVL.